This TCR beta chain was captured by sequencing in a study of T cells in Graves' hyperthyroidism and ophthalmopathy. Study findings and constraints: Most clonotypes expanded in the thyroid (above 0.001) were also present in blood.

As concerns this clonotype: Its antigen is not known.

It was RNA transcripts that yielded the amplified TCR beta CDR3 regions. TCR CDR3 regions were first amplified by RT-PCR with HTBI primers. TCRdb ran MiXCR on the multiplex PCR reads and lists one entry per CDR3 protein. The data show a few hundred thousand distinct CDR3 sequences, roughly 15% seen once. The sequenced material came from blood. The receptor comes from a woman between 40 and 50 years old with Graves' hyperthyroidism.

The CDR3 DNA reads as TGTGCCAGCAGTCCCGGGACAGTAAAACACAATGAGCAGTTCTTC. Amino acids: CASSPGTVKHNEQFF. This rearrangement joins TRBV27 to TRBJ2-1; 7 bases align to TRBD1. Germline loops: CDR1 MNHEY, CDR2 SMNVEV (reference sequence). V dropped 5 bases and J dropped 5; count of bases not matched to a gene: 9. The CDR3 runs to 15 residues.